This TCR beta chain was documented in a study of blood T cells in healthy people across ages. Trimming pared 0 bases from V and 4 bases from J, leaving 10 bases between. CDR3 length equals 14 residues. CDR1 is LGHNA, CDR2 YNFKEQ, per germline. This clonotype was detected only a few times. The antigen is not known. Study outcomes and limitations: A roughly linear fall in TCR beta diversity per million T cells was seen with increasing age.

A second PCR, run for about 6 to 11 cycles, used a sample-barcoded 5' primer plus a J-beta primer mix. A template-switch adaptor that had 12 random nucleotides put a tag on each cDNA molecule. Every sample gave at least 2.5 million paired-end reads containing CDR3. TCRdb ran MiXCR on the 5' RACE reads and lists one entry per CDR3 protein. This table has approximately 690,000 distinct CDR3 sequences, 40% to 45% appearing once. Sequencing input: blood. The V call is TRBV4-2, the J call TRBJ2-7; D might be TRBD1 (5 bases). The clonotype comes from an older man in good health. CDR3 coding DNA: TGTGCCAGCAGCCAAGAGCACAGGTCGTACGAGCAGTACTTC. It codes for CASSQEHRSYEQYF.